This T cell receptor (beta chain) is drawn from a study of blood T cell repertoires in COVID-19. As for the study in general: The United States, Italy and Spain were the sources of the acute and convalescent COVID-19 samples. Sources were T cells, B-cell-depleted T cells, or PBMCs; the material itself was cDNA or gDNA.

Living in 24 US areas, the participants were between roughly 18 and 90 years of age. Clones were sequenced by immunoSEQ multiplex PCR, and TCRdb holds only the in-frame ones, with some missing. Counted here are about 280,000 clones, around 90% occurring once; the ten biggest clones make up around 1.7%. The CDR3 is 11 residues long. Germline CDR1 is DFQATT and CDR2 is SNEGSKA (reference sequence). The trim removed 1 base at V and 15 bases at J, leaving 4 bases unmatched. The TCR sequence derives from a woman aged 18-30 years with acute COVID-19. The J gene is TRBJ2-1, the V gene TRBV20-1; TRBD2 agrees at 9 bases. What was sequenced was PBMCs or T cells enriched from blood (not recorded which). CDR3 region: CSARGSGRTFF. Written as DNA, the CDR3 is TGCAGTGCTAGAGGAAGCGGGAGGACGTTCTTC.